One sample yielded the 16 T cell receptor beta chains listed below, sequenced in a study of breast tumors, draining lymph nodes, adjacent tissues. TCRdb called the multiplex PCR reads again in MiXCR, with one record for every CDR3 protein. The table lists 14,000 to 15,000 distinct CDR3 sequences, approximately 50% of them singletons. Sequences were obtained from tumor-adjacent breast tissue. The receptors here all came from a female donor with breast cancer. Some clones in this sample may be carry-over from other donors' samples.

The genes are TRBV5-5 and TRBJ2-2, with 12 bases that match TRBD1. Germline V gene data show CDR1 as SGHKS and CDR2 as YYEKEE (reference sequence). J gave up 3 bases and V 4 bases, and 7 bases lay outside the gene matches. The CDR3 is 17 amino acids. The CDR3 DNA reads as TGTGCCAGCAGCGGGGGACAGGGGGCGCGGGACACCGGGGAGCTGTTTTTT. It codes for CASSGGQGARDTGELFF.

This clonotype was counted ten times or more. At one of its ends the junction is not consistent with the germline gene, which may arise from a read error. V is TRBV6-5 and J is TRBJ1-6; TRBD1 is a possible D gene (6 bases). The CDR3 contains 15 residues. Germline V gives CDR1 MNHEY, CDR2 SVGAGI. CDR3 amino acids: CASSHSFRGNSPLHF. The CDR3 DNA follows: TGTGCCAGCAGTCACTCGTTCAGGGGTAATTCACCCCTCCACTTT.

The rearrangement uses TRBV6-5 and TRBJ1-3, with TRBD1 as a possible D gene (5 bases). CDR1 is MNHEY, CDR2 SVGAGI, per germline. This CDR3 is 18 amino acids long. Trimming stripped 0 bases from V and 8 bases from J, with 23 bases between. CDR3 nucleotides: TGTGCCAGCAGTTACTCGACAGACCCTCAGTGGGATGGCTACACCATATATTTT. It specifies CASSYSTDPQWDGYTIYF.

This clonotype is termed medium-sized. J is TRBJ1-2 and V is TRBV12-3 or TRBV12-4, with no clear D. The CDR3 is 13 amino acids. V shed 6 bases and J shed 5 bases, with 13 bases lying between them. Here the CDR3 reads CASSPNKGYGYTF. For the CDR3, the DNA is TGTGCCAGCAGCCCAAATAAGGGTTATGGCTACACCTTC.

This chain connects TRBV7-6 to TRBJ2-1; TRBD2 matches at 7 bases. Germline loops: CDR1 SGHVS, CDR2 FNYEAQ. CDR3 length: 18 residues. V shed 3 bases and J 5 bases; nucleotides not matched to a gene: 16. The CDR3: CASSFRPLSGLTNNEQFF. As DNA, the CDR3 is TGTGCCAGCAGCTTTCGTCCCTTGTCGGGACTAACTAACAATGAGCAGTTCTTC.

This clonotype occurred many times. This sequence joins TRBV15 and TRBJ1-3, with 8 bases identical to TRBD1. Germline trimming cut 0 bases from V and 0 bases from J; bases unmatched to any gene: 4. Per the germline V gene, CDR1 is LNHNV and CDR2 is YYDKDF (reference sequence). The CDR3 sequence is 17 residues long. The CDR3 bases are TGTGCCACCAGCAGAGAAGGGGACAGGTTCTCTGGAAACACCATATATTTT. Its translation: CATSREGDRFSGNTIYF.

J is TRBJ2-7 and V is TRBV10-3; TRBD1 matches at 10 bases. From germline, CDR1 is ENHRY and CDR2 SYGVKD. With V trimmed by 6 bases and J by 3 bases, 5 bases remained unmatched. There are 14 residues in the CDR3. CDR3 nucleotide sequence: TGTGCCATCAGCCCCGGACAGGGGGGCTACGAGCAGTACTTC. This codes for CAISPGQGGYEQYF.

Judged by abundance, this clonotype is medium-sized. A read error may produce the germline difference seen at one junction end. CDR3 nucleotide sequence: TGTGCCAGCACCCAAAGAGGGGGACGGCCGCACTTC. Residues: CASTQRGGRPHF. J is TRBJ2-7 and V is TRBV2, with D possibly being TRBD1 (6 bases). The CDR3 totals 12 residues. Germline V gene sequence: CDR1 SNHLY, CDR2 FYNNEI.

This clonotype was detected only once. CDR3 protein: CAAVRGQGAEEQFF. CDR3 DNA: TGTGCCGCCGTCCGGGGACAGGGGGCTGAGGAGCAGTTCTTC. The V and J genes are TRBV24-1 and TRBJ2-1; TRBD1 agrees at 12 bases. V lost 12 bases, J lost 10 bases, and 12 bases stayed unmatched. There are 14 residues in the CDR3. Germline CDR1 and CDR2: KGHDR and SFDVKD.

This clonotype is labeled medium-sized. In DNA form, the CDR3 reads TGTGCCATCAGGGAGGACAGTGTCTACTATGGCTACACCTTC. Protein sequence: CAIREDSVYYGYTF. The chain links TRBV10-3 to TRBJ1-2, with TRBD1 as a possible D gene (6 bases). CDR1 is ENHRY, CDR2 SYGVKD, per germline. The CDR3 spans 14 residues. V gave up 6 bases and J gave up 3 bases, with 14 bases separating them.

This clonotype was recorded at least ten times. A much larger clone is a single base away; this may be a read error. This chain joins TRBV20-1 and TRBJ2-7; TRBD2 matches at 8 bases. Germline V gene sequence: CDR1 DFQATT, CDR2 SNEGSKA (reference sequence). The CDR3 totals 11 residues. CDR3 amino acids: CSVLAVDEQSF. CDR3 DNA: TGCAGTGTACTAGCGGTGGACGAGCAGTCCTTC.

This clonotype was picked up a small number of times. A much more abundant neighbour one base away suggests this may be a read error. This rearrangement joins TRBV14 to TRBJ2-3; maybe TRBD1 (5 bases). The CDR3 is made up of 15 amino acids. Per the germline V gene, CDR1 is SGHDN and CDR2 is FVKESK. DNA of the CDR3: TGTGCCAGCAGCCAAGTAGGGGCCAGCACAGATACGCCGTATTTT. Protein sequence: CASSQVGASTDTPYF.

CDR3 loop: CSATSGSSYEQYF. CDR3 coding DNA: TGCAGTGCTACTAGCGGGAGCTCCTACGAGCAGTACTTC. The chain links TRBV20-1 to TRBJ2-7; 10 bases are a match to TRBD2. Germline trimming cut 4 bases from V and 0 bases from J; bases unmatched to any gene: 0. This CDR3 comprises 13 residues. The germline V gene encodes CDR1 DFQATT and CDR2 SNEGSKA (reference sequence).

This chain links TRBV5-1 with TRBJ1-2; 12 nucleotides line up with TRBD1. The trim removed 0 bases at V and 6 bases at J, leaving 12 bases unmatched. The CDR3 runs 18 residues. The germline V gene has CDR1 SGHRS and CDR2 YFSETQ. This CDR3 reads CASSLVPGTGGGIDGYTF. Here the CDR3 DNA reads TGCGCCAGCAGCTTGGTCCCCGGGACAGGGGGCGGTATCGATGGCTACACCTTC. Full variable domain (missing parts from reference TRBV5-1 and TRBJ1-2): KAGVTQTPRYLIKTRGQQVTLSCSPISGHRSVSWYQQTPGQGLQFLFEYFSETQRNKGNFPGRFSGRQFSNSRSEMNVSTLELGDSALYLCASSLVPGTGGGIDGYTFGSGTRLTVV.

The chain joins TRBV7-9 to TRBJ2-2, with D unresolved. Germline values: CDR1 SEHNR, CDR2 FQNEAQ (reference sequence). Trimming pared 0 bases from V and 3 bases from J, leaving 5 bases between. The CDR3 is 14 amino acids. CDR3 region: CASSLAEYTGELFF. CDR3 DNA: TGTGCCAGCAGCTTAGCGGAATACACCGGGGAGCTGTTTTTT.

V gene TRBV10-3 combines with J gene TRBJ1-2; D call uncertain. V dropped 6 bases and J dropped 7 bases, with 24 bases sitting between them. The V gene's germline CDR1 is ENHRY and CDR2 SYGVKD. There are 16 residues in the CDR3. The CDR3 is CAIRMGGPAVWRGYTF. The CDR3 nucleotides read TGTGCCATCAGGATGGGAGGGCCGGCGGTGTGGCGTGGCTACACCTTC.